Listed below are T cell receptor beta chains from one sample, sequenced in a study of OX40 agonist ivuxolimab in advanced cancers. Measured with immunoSEQ multiplex PCR; TCRdb has only the in-frame clones, and not every one. The repertoire includes approximately 12,000 clones, about three quarters of them detected once, and over 9.5% sits in the top ten. The sequencing here drew on CD4+ or CD8+ T cells sorted from blood, taken in a trial of the OX40 agonist ivuxolimab. These receptors all come from an adult with an advanced solid tumor such as melanoma, head and neck, liver or kidney cancer. Each CDR3 is given with its conserved first and last residue. D genes are given only for firm matches. Clone size is shown for a subset of rows, as once, few, many or a class of expanded clone.

>TRBJ2-6|14|.|medium-sized|TRBV6-1
TGTGCCAGCAGTGAACGGGGGATCGCCAACGTCCTGACTTTC
CASSERGIANVLTF
>TRBJ1-1|14|.|.|TRBV6-4
TGTGCCAGCAGTGCCCAGACAGTGAACACTGAAGCTTTCTTT
CASSAQTVNTEAFF
>TRBJ2-7|15|.|once|TRBV2
TGTGCCAGCAGTGAAGCCCCGGACAGTTCCTACGAGCAGTACTTC
CASSEAPDSSYEQYF
>TRBJ2-6|16|TRBD1|.|TRBV6-6
TGTGCCAGCAGTTACCCGACAGGGAGTGGGGCCAACGTCCTGACTTTC
CASSYPTGSGANVLTF
>TRBJ1-5|14|TRBD1|.|TRBV6-6
TGTGCCAGCAGTTACACAGGGGAAAATCAGCCCCAGCATTTT
CASSYTGENQPQHF
>TRBJ1-1|16|TRBD1|.|TRBV4-1
TGCGCCAGCAGCCAAAGGTCGACAGGGCTGAACACTGAAGCTTTCTTT
CASSQRSTGLNTEAFF
>TRBJ2-2|16|.|.|TRBV7-8
TGTGCCAGCAGCTACCCGATATCCGGGGGCACCGGGGAGCTGTTTTTT
CASSYPISGGTGELFF
>TRBJ2-7|14|.|.|TRBV13
TGTGCCAGCAGCTTAGAGTTGCGGGGCTACGAGCAGTACTTC
CASSLELRGYEQYF
>TRBJ2-3|14|TRBD1|few|TRBV5-1
TGCGCCAGCAGCTTTGACAGGGTTAGCGATACGCAGTATTTT
CASSFDRVSDTQYF
>TRBJ2-3|16|TRBD2|.|TRBV27
TGTGCCAGCAGTCCCGGGACTAGCGGGAACACAGATACGCAGTATTTT
CASSPGTSGNTDTQYF
>TRBJ2-2|12|.|.|TRBV6-6
TGTGCCAGCAGTTACGGTCCCGGGGAGCTGTTTTTT
CASSYGPGELFF
>TRBJ2-2|12|.|once|TRBV7-9
TGTGCCAGCAGCTTAACCACCGGGGAGCTGTTTTTT
CASSLTTGELFF
>TRBJ1-6|16|TRBD1|.|TRBV4-3
TGCGCCAGCAGCCAAGAATCGGGACAGGGTGGATCACCCCTCCACTTT
CASSQESGQGGSPLHF
>TRBJ2-7|15|.|.|TRBV4-2
TGTGCCAGCAGCCAGGACCCCTCGGTCTGGGGCGAGCAGTACTTC
CASSQDPSVWGEQYF
>TRBJ2-1|15|TRBD2|few|TRBV7-3
TGTGCCAGCAGCCCCCTAGCGGCCGCCTACAATGAGCAGTTCTTC
CASSPLAAAYNEQFF
>TRBJ2-7|16|.|.|TRBV11-2
TGTGCCAGCAGCTTAGTCCCGGGCGGGCCCTCCTACGAGCAGTACTTC
CASSLVPGGPSYEQYF
>TRBJ2-7|14|.|.|TRBV25-1
TGTGCCAGCAGTGACAGCGTCTTCTCCTACGAGCAGTACTTC
CASSDSVFSYEQYF
>TRBJ1-1|14|.|.|TRBV28
TGTGCCAGCAGTTTTGTCCGGGTTACCGAGGGTTCTTTCTTT
CASSFVRVTEGSFF
>TRBJ2-7|15|.|.|TRBV2
TGTGCCAGCATATTATGGCCACAGGGATCGTACGAGCAGTACTTC
CASILWPQGSYEQYF
>TRBJ2-3|15|.|.|TRBV10-3
TGTGCCATCAGTGAGGGTTTAGGAGTCACAGATACGCAGTATTTT
CAISEGLGVTDTQYF
>TRBJ2-1|11|.|.|TRBV6-6
TGTGCCAGCAGTTACATTGGTGAGCAGTTCTTC
CASSYIGEQFF
>TRBJ2-1|15|TRBD2|medium-sized|TRBV19
TGTGCCAGTAGTACCATAGCGGGAGGGTTCAATGAGCAGTTCTTC
CASSTIAGGFNEQFF
>TRBJ2-2|17|.|once|TRBV14
TGTGCCAGCAGCCAAGTTCGGTTGGCAAGGGGTACCGGGGAGCTGTTTTTT
CASSQVRLARGTGELFF
>TRBJ1-1|13|.|.|TRBV7-3
TGTGCCAGCAGCTTAACCGGGGTCGCTGAAGCTTTCTTT
CASSLTGVAEAFF
>TRBJ2-7|14|TRBD1|.|TRBV6-5
TGTGCCAGCAGGGAGACAGGGGGACACTACGAGCAGTACTTC
CASRETGGHYEQYF
>TRBJ1-2|13|.|medium-sized|TRBV28
TGTGCCAGCAGTCCCGAACCTCATAGAGGCTACACCTTC
CASSPEPHRGYTF
>TRBJ2-1|16|TRBD2|few|TRBV28
TGTGCCAGCAGTTTAATACTAGCGGGGGGGCGAAATGAGCAGTTCTTC
CASSLILAGGRNEQFF
>TRBJ2-7|16|.|.|TRBV9
TGTGCCAGCAGCGAGGGAGACGGACCGATCTCCTACGAGCAGTACTTC
CASSEGDGPISYEQYF
>TRBJ1-1|12|.|.|TRBV27
TGTGCCAGCAGTGACTCGAACACTGAAGCTTTCTTT
CASSDSNTEAFF
>TRBJ2-6|15|.|.|TRBV27
TGTGCCAGCAGTTTAACCGGGTCTGGGGCCAACGTCCTGACTTTC
CASSLTGSGANVLTF
>TRBJ2-3|15|.|once|TRBV4-1
TGCGCCAGCAGCCAAGAAGGGCTAGTGGGAGATACGCAGTATTTT
CASSQEGLVGDTQYF
>TRBJ2-7|15|TRBD2|few|TRBV7-2
TGTGCCAGCAGCCCCGCTAGCGGCGTCTTACAAGAGCAGTACTTC
CASSPASGVLQEQYF
>TRBJ1-6|15|.|.|TRBV28
TGTGCCAGCAGTTCCTCTTATGGTTTAGATTCACCCCTCCACTTT
CASSSSYGLDSPLHF
>TRBJ1-4|14|TRBD1|.|TRBV15
TGTGCCACCAGCAGAGACAGGGGGCCTGAAAAACTGTTTTTT
CATSRDRGPEKLFF
>TRBJ1-5|16|.|.|TRBV10-2
TGCGCCAGCAGTGATGGAGAGAAACATAGCAATCAGCCCCAGCATTTT
CASSDGEKHSNQPQHF
>TRBJ2-3|17|TRBD2|.|TRBV7-6
TGTGCCAGCAGCCTAGGGGCGGGAGGGCCGGGAACAGATACGCAGTATTTT
CASSLGAGGPGTDTQYF
>TRBJ1-1|14|.|.|TRBV2
TGTGCCAGCAGTGAAGGAGGGGGGGACACTGAAGCTTTCTTT
CASSEGGGDTEAFF
>TRBJ2-3|15|.|.|TRBV4-3
TGCGCCAGCAGCCAAGAAGAGGGAGACACAGATACGCAGTATTTT
CASSQEEGDTDTQYF
>TRBJ1-4|16|.|.|TRBV6-6
TGTGCCAGCAGTTACTCGTTAGCGGGGATCGGCGAAAAACTGTTTTTT
CASSYSLAGIGEKLFF
>TRBJ2-7|16|TRBD2|medium-sized|TRBV5-4
TGTGCCAGCAGCTTGGAACTAGCGGGACTCCCCCACGAGCAGTACTTC
CASSLELAGLPHEQYF
>TRBJ2-1|15|.|medium-sized|TRBV19
TGTGCCAGTAGTATTGGGGATTTGGAACACAATGAGCAGTTCTTC
CASSIGDLEHNEQFF
>TRBJ2-1|17|.|.|TRBV28
TGTGCCAGCAGTTTTTTTCTCGACACAGGGCTCGACAATGAGCAGTTCTTC
CASSFFLDTGLDNEQFF
>TRBJ2-3|14|TRBD2|.|TRBV7-9
TGTGCCAGCACCGGGACTAATGCCTCCTATACGCAGTATTTT
CASTGTNASYTQYF
>TRBJ2-7|13|.|.|TRBV5-1
TGCGCCAGCAGCTTGGGCGCGGATCACGAGCAGTACTTC
CASSLGADHEQYF
>TRBJ1-1|16|.|.|TRBV28
TGTGCCAGCAATACAGGGCGTACTTCGGGGGACACTGAAGCTTTCTTT
CASNTGRTSGDTEAFF
>TRBJ2-7|16|TRBD2|few|TRBV10-3
TGTGCCATCAGTGTGGGGGGCGGGAGGAGATCCTACGAGCAGTACTTC
CAISVGGGRRSYEQYF